The 4 T cell receptor beta chains below all came from one sample that was sequenced in a study of regulatory T cells in long-lasting Graves disease. HTBI primers from iRepertoire and Arm-PCR of CDR3 regions yielded the TCR beta libraries. TCRdb called the multiplex PCR reads again in MiXCR, with one record for every CDR3 protein. The data contain 410,000 or so distinct CDR3 sequences, 15% of them singletons. The time point here: newly diagnosed GD, antithyroid drugs for less than 3 months. From RNA extracted from PBMCs, the TCR library was made. These same data were also listed under a study on T cells in Graves' hyperthyroidism and ophthalmopathy.

Source: peripheral blood mononuclear cells (PBMCs), taken at new diagnosis, from a patient treated with antithyroid drugs. The receptors shown here come from a young woman with Graves disease.

This clonotype was counted many times. J is TRBJ2-2 and V is TRBV6-1, with D uncertain. The CDR3 sequence is 11 residues long. The V end was cut by 7 bases, the J end by 2 bases, with 2 bases between. Germline CDR1 is MNHNS and CDR2 is SASEGT. This chain's CDR3 is CASKNTGELFF. Here the CDR3 DNA reads TGTGCCAGCAAAAACACCGGGGAGCTGTTTTTT.

This clonotype was found many times. The chain joins TRBV6-1 to TRBJ2-5; D is possibly TRBD2 (5 bases). The V gene's germline CDR1 is MNHNS and CDR2 SASEGT. This CDR3 spans 14 amino acids. The V gene lost 2 bases and the J gene lost 5 bases, with 12 bases spanning the gap. For the CDR3, the DNA is TGTGCCAGCAGTGAAAGGACTTACGGGGAGACCCAGTACTTC. Protein sequence: CASSERTYGETQYF.

A few counts support this clonotype. V usage is TRBV28 and J usage is TRBJ2-7; D may be TRBD1 (5 bases). Deletions cut 3 bases from V and 2 bases from J, with 20 bases between. This CDR3 has 17 amino acids. Germline V lookup: CDR1 MDHEN, CDR2 SYDVKM. The DNA for the CDR3 is TGTGCCAGCAGTTTTCCCGTTGGGGCAGGGCGAGCCTACGAGCAGTACTTC. As protein: CASSFPVGAGRAYEQYF. Full variable domain (rest looked up from reference TRBV28 and TRBJ2-7): DVKVTQSSRYLVKRTGEKVFLECVQDMDHENMFWYRQDPGLGLRLIYFSYDVKMKEKGDIPEGYSVSREKKERFSLILESASTNQTSMYLCASSFPVGAGRAYEQYFGPGTRLTVT.

This clonotype was seen at least ten times. The genes are TRBV7-9 and TRBJ2-3; 7 bases are shared with TRBD2. The V segment lost 2 bases and the J segment 2 bases; nucleotides outside the gene matches: 7. Germline lookup yields CDR1 SEHNR and CDR2 FQNEAQ (reference sequence). This CDR3 has 16 residues. The CDR3 DNA reads as TGTGCCAGCAGCTTAAGCGGGAATGCGGTCACAGATACGCAGTATTTT. Its translation is CASSLSGNAVTDTQYF.